There are a few counts of the clone carrying this T cell receptor beta chain. Assay used: immunoSEQ multiplex PCR; TCRdb lists only in-frame clones, some missing. This sample carries 85,000 to 100,000 clones, around 80% of them seen once, and the ten largest clones take roughly 6.9%. Regarding time point: baseline, week 1 (first vaccination visit). Treatment given: pre-vaccination baseline after standard-of-care therapy. The data were taken from a study of a mutant IDH1 vaccine in newly diagnosed glioma. Study summary: Males made up about 60% and females about 38% of treated patients, whose mean age was around 41 years.

This CDR3 has 14 residues. Germline CDR1 and CDR2: MNHEY and SVGAGI. With 2 bases removed from V and 1 base from J, the gap between germline ends came to 8 bases. The TCR originated in a man aged 40-50 years with glioma. The specimen comprised PBMCs, sampled from a glioma patient treated with radiotherapy, temozolomide or both. V usage is TRBV6-5 and J usage is TRBJ1-1; no definite D call. The DNA for the CDR3 is TGTGCCAGCAGTTACGGCCGTCGGAACACTGAAGCTTTCTTT. This encodes CASSYGRRNTEAFF.